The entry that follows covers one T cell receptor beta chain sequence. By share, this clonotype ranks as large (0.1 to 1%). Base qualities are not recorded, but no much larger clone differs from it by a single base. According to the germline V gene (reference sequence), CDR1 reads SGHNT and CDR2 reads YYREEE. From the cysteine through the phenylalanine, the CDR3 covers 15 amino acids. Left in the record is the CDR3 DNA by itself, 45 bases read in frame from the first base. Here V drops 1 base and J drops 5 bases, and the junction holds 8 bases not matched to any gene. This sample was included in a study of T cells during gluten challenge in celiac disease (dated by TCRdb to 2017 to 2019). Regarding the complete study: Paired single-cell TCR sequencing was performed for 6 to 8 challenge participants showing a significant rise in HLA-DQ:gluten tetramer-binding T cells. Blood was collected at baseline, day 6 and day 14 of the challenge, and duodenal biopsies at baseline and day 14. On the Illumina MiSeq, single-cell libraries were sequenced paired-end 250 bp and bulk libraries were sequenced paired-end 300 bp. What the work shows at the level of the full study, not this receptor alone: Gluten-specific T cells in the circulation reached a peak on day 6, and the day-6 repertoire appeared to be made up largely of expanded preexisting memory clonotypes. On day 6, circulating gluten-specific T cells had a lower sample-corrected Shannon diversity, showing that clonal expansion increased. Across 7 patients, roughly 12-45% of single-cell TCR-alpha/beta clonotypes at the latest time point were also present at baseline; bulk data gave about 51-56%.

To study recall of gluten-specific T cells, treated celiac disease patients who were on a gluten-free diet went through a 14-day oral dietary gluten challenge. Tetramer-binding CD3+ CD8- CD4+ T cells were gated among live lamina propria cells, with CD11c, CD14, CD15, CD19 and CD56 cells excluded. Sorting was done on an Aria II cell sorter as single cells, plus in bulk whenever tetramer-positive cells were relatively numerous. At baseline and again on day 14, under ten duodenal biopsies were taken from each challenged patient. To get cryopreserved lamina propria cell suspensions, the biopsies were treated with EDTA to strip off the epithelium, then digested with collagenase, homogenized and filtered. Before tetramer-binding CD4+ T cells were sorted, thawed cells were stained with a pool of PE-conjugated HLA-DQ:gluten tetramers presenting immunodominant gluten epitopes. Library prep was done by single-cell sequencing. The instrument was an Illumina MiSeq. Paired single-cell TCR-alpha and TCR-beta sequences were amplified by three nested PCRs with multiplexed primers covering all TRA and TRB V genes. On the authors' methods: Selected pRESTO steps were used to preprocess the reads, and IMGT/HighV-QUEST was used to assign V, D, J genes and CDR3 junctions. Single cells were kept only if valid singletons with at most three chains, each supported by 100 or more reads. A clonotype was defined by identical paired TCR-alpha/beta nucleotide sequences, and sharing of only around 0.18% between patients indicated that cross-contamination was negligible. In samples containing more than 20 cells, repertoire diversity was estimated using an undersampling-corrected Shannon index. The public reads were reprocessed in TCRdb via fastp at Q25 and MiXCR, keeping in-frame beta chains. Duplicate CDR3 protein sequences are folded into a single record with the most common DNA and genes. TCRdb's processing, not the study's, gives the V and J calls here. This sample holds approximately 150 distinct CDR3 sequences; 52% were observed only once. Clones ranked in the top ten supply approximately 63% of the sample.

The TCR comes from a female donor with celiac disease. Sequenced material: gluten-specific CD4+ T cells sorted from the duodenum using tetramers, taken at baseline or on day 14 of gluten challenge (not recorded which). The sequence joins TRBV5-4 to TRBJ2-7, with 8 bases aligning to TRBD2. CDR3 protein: CASSLSTSGLDEQYF. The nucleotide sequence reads TGTGCCAGCAGCTTGTCTACTAGCGGTCTTGACGAGCAGTACTTC.